These 10 T cell receptor beta chains came from one sample sequenced in a study of blood T cell repertoires in COVID-19. Method: immunoSEQ multiplex PCR; TCRdb's copy keeps in-frame clones and lacks some. This sample has roughly 100,000 clones, with roughly 84% found just once. Sequenced material: peripheral blood. The receptor source for this set is a human donor in a cohort sampled during active COVID-19.

The gene calls are TRBV5-1 and TRBJ1-6; D call uncertain. The CDR3 is 13 amino acids. V gave up 0 bases and J gave up 8 bases, with 6 bases separating them. From germline, CDR1 is SGHRS and CDR2 YFSETQ. CDR3 sequence reads: CASSLAGYSPLHF. Written as DNA, the CDR3 is TGCGCCAGCAGCTTGGCGGGTTATTCACCCCTCCACTTT.

V is TRBV5-1 and J is TRBJ2-1; a possible D gene is TRBD1 (6 bases). Trimming pared 1 base from V and 6 bases from J, leaving 11 bases between. CDR1 SGHRS and CDR2 YFSETQ come from the germline V gene. The CDR3 consists of 14 residues. The CDR3: CASSLPQGTNEQFF. The DNA for the CDR3 is TGCGCCAGCAGCTTGCCTCAGGGGACCAATGAGCAGTTCTTC.

The V and J genes are TRBV7-3 and TRBJ2-6; D gene unclear. Trimming removed 2 bases at V and 0 bases at J, with 14 bases between. CDR3 length: 18 residues. Per germline, CDR1 SGHTA and CDR2 FQGTGA. CDR3 sequence reads: CASSLLPGSISGANVLTF. CDR3 DNA sequence: TGTGCCAGCAGCTTACTCCCCGGGTCGATCTCTGGGGCCAACGTCCTGACTTTC.

The genes are TRBV28 and TRBJ1-5; TRBD1 might be the D (6 bases). The CDR3 has 16 residues. V gave up 6 bases and J gave up 0 bases, with 15 bases separating them. CDR1 MDHEN and CDR2 SYDVKM come from the germline V gene. The DNA of the CDR3 is TGTGCCAGCAGCCCCTTCGGACAGCATAGCAATCAGCCCCAGCATTTT. It specifies CASSPFGQHSNQPQHF.

The chain carries TRBV9 and TRBJ1-2, with TRBD1 matching 9 bases. Trimming removed 4 bases from V and 2 bases from J; junction bases left unmatched: 3. Germline CDR1 SGDLS, CDR2 YYNGEE. This CDR3 contains 14 residues. The CDR3 spells CASSLGQGNYGYTF. The CDR3 region has the DNA TGTGCCAGCAGCTTGGGACAGGGAAACTATGGCTACACCTTC.

The chain has TRBV6-5 and TRBJ2-2, with a tentative D call TRBD1 (6 bases). Trimming left V 0 bases short and J 8 bases short, with 10 bases between. The CDR3 is 14 amino acids. The V gene's germline CDR1 is MNHEY and CDR2 SVGAGI. CDR3 DNA: TGTGCCAGCAGTTACTCGAGGGGGTTGGGGGAGCTGTTTTTT. Its protein product is CASSYSRGLGELFF.

This chain joins TRBV4-3 and TRBJ1-3; D not resolved. From germline, CDR1 is LGHNA and CDR2 YSLEER. The length of the CDR3 is 15 residues. V lost 2 bases to trimming and J lost 4 bases, with 12 bases between them. CDR3 amino acids: CASSQTRTVGNTIYF. CDR3 DNA sequence: TGCGCCAGCAGCCAAACCCGGACTGTCGGAAACACCATATATTTT.

The rearrangement uses TRBV28 and TRBJ2-7, with a tentative D call TRBD2 (6 bases). The CDR3 length is 15 residues. CDR1 is MDHEN and CDR2 is SYDVKM in the germline V gene. V shed 3 bases and J shed 3 bases, with 15 bases lying between them. CDR3 amino acids: CASSFGRGYGYEQYF. CDR3 nucleotides: TGTGCCAGCAGTTTCGGGCGGGGTTACGGCTACGAGCAGTACTTC. The variable domain in full, with the rest retrieved from reference TRBV28 and TRBJ2-7, is DVKVTQSSRYLVKRTGEKVFLECVQDMDHENMFWYRQDPGLGLRLIYFSYDVKMKEKGDIPEGYSVSREKKERFSLILESASTNQTSMYLCASSFGRGYGYEQYFGPGTRLTVT.

The chain has TRBV3-1 (or the pseudogene TRBV3-2) and TRBJ2-1, with 9 bases lining up with TRBD2. CDR3 length equals 15 residues. Germline lookup yields CDR1 LGHDT and CDR2 YNNKEL (reference sequence). J gave up 5 bases and V 4 bases, and 6 bases lay outside the gene matches. CDR3 sequence: CASSPGGGRDNEQFF. The CDR3 DNA reads as TGTGCCAGCAGCCCCGGGGGCGGGAGGGACAATGAGCAGTTCTTC.

This chain links TRBV7-2 with TRBJ1-2; TRBD1 matches at 7 bases. CDR1 and CDR2 (germline): SGHTA, FQGNSA. Losses at the gene ends were 5 bases for V and 7 bases for J; bases not matched to a gene: 7. The CDR3 runs to 13 residues. The CDR3 loop reads CASSPRQGLGYTF. The CDR3 DNA follows: TGTGCCAGCAGCCCTCGACAGGGTCTTGGCTACACCTTC. The full variable domain, rest sourced from reference TRBV7-2 and TRBJ1-2, is GAGVSQSPSNKVTEKGKDVELRCDPISGHTALYWYRQSLGQGLEFLIYFQGNSAPDKSGLPSDRFSAERTGGSVSTLTIQRTQQEDSAVYLCASSPRQGLGYTFGSGTRLTVV.